The entry below describes one T cell receptor beta chain. Its antigen is unknown. The source of the sample is a study of shared clonotypes between healthy human individuals. Background on the study: The study drew on a couple of women and three men aged 18 to 49 as donors.

Study findings and constraints: Relative to clonotypes present in all four donors, those not shared had lower generation probabilities.

This CDR3 has 16 amino acids. Between the trimmed V and J ends, which lost 4 bases and 7 bases, there was a span of 20 bases. Germline V gives CDR1 SGDLS, CDR2 YYNGEE. The run depth of the assay was deep. Each replicate PCR on the sorted subsets used 200 to 250 ng DNA (roughly 32,000 T cell genomes). Assay used: immunoSEQ multiplex PCR; TCRdb lists only in-frame clones, some missing. The table records about 1.1 million clones, about four fifths of them present only once. The TCR was taken from a man between 18 and 29 years old in good health. Some clones in this sample may be carry-over from other donors' samples. Sequencing was done on a sample of memory CD4+ T cells from PBMCs. Regarding subset: CD45RA-negative fraction. The chain carries TRBV9 and TRBJ2-2, with a tentative D call TRBD1 (6 bases). The CDR3 here is CASSIRPDSLDGELFF. The CDR3, as DNA: TGTGCCAGCAGCATTCGCCCGGACAGCCTAGACGGGGAGCTGTTTTTT. Based on the CDR3 plus reference TRBV9 and TRBJ2-2, the full variable domain is DSGVTQTPKHLITATGQRVTLRCSPRSGDLSVYWYQQSLDQGLQFLIQYYNGEERAKGNILERFSAQQFPDLHSELNLSSLELGDSALYFCASSIRPDSLDGELFFGEGSRLTVL.